This TCR beta chain was obtained from a study of response to subunit inactivated influenza vaccine. The CDR3 covers 16 residues. V gave up 5 bases and J gave up 8 bases; unmatched junction bases: 10. TCRdb re-called the RT-PCR reads through MiXCR, storing one row per CDR3 protein. The sample yields 600,000 to 850,000 distinct CDR3 sequences, around 13% seen once. As for this clonotype: Its antigen is not identified.

Study-wide results and caveats: The authors suggested that every seasonal influenza vaccination recruits few new T cells.

The rearrangement uses TRBV12-3 or TRBV12-4 and TRBJ2-1, with TRBD2 matching over 12 bases. This receptor was identified in a man aged 45-65 years who received an inactivated influenza vaccine. Sequencing was performed on PBMCs from blood, taken 14 to 15 days before vaccination. The CDR3 DNA sequence: TGTGCCAGCAGTCCAATTGGACTAGCGGGGATTTATGAGCAGTTCTTC. Protein: CASSPIGLAGIYEQFF.